One sample yielded the 25 T cell receptor beta chains listed below, sequenced in a study of cytomegalovirus exposure and HLA in healthy donors. A multiplex PCR was run with 60 Vbeta primers and 13 Jbeta primers. Repertoires were generated with immunoSEQ multiplex PCR, while TCRdb's copy carries only in-frame clones and drops some. The data show tens of thousands of clones, approximately 64% seen once. The sample was PBMCs. The receptors originated from a boy younger than 18 in good health and CMV-seropositive.

For the CDR3, the DNA is TGTGCCACAAGCGGGGCGCCCTACGAGCAGTACTTC. Residues: CATSGAPYEQYF. The chain recombines TRBV6-6 with TRBJ2-7; 7 bases match TRBD2. This CDR3 has 12 residues. The ends lost 10 bases at V and 2 bases at J; junction bases unmatched: 5. The germline CDR1 and CDR2 sequences are MNHNY and SVGAGI (reference sequence).

The CDR3 nucleotides read TGTGCCAGCAGCATTAACGACAGGCCATTGTTCAACGCGCAGTACTTC. Its translation is CASSINDRPLFNAQYF. The V gene is TRBV5-4, the J gene TRBJ2-7, with D possibly TRBD1 on 6 matching bases. V dropped 4 bases and J dropped 9 bases, with 26 bases sitting between them. Germline CDR1 reads SGHNT; CDR2 reads YYREEE (reference sequence). The length of the CDR3 is 16 residues.

The chain has TRBV2 and TRBJ2-5, with TRBD2 matching 11 bases. Trimming cost V 4 bases and J 12 bases; bases outside gene matches: 7. This CDR3 spans 13 amino acids. Germline V lookup: CDR1 SNHLY, CDR2 FYNNEI. This chain's CDR3 is CASSVRTSGFKYF. DNA of the CDR3: TGTGCCAGCAGTGTTCGGACTAGCGGGTTCAAGTACTTC.

V is TRBV7-8 and J is TRBJ1-5, with D tentatively TRBD1 (6 bases). The CDR3 is made up of 13 amino acids. Trimming took 2 bases from V and 7 from J, leaving 9 bases between them. The germline V gene has CDR1 SGHVS and CDR2 FQNEAQ. The CDR3, as DNA: TGTGCCAGCAGCTTAAACAGGGAGCAGCCCCAGCATTTT. Translating gives CASSLNREQPQHF.

The chain recombines TRBV4-1 with TRBJ2-3; D is unresolved. The ends were cut back, 0 bases at V and 0 bases at J, with 4 bases in the middle. CDR3 size: 14 residues. Germline CDR1 reads MGHRA; CDR2 reads YSYEKL. This CDR3 reads CASSQEGSTDTQYF. CDR3 coding DNA: TGCGCCAGCAGCCAAGAGGGCAGCACAGATACGCAGTATTTT.

Here the CDR3 reads CASSTEVSGRMSSYEQYF. CDR3 DNA: TGCGCCAGCAGCACGGAGGTTAGCGGGAGGATGAGCTCCTACGAGCAGTACTTC. The chain carries TRBV5-1 and TRBJ2-7; TRBD2 matches 10 bases. The CDR3 sequence is 18 residues long. Germline assignment: CDR1 SGHRS and CDR2 YFSETQ. J gave up 0 bases and V 4 bases, and 13 bases lay outside the gene matches.

This clone was detected only once. J is TRBJ1-1 and V is TRBV5-1, with TRBD1 matching over 9 bases. CDR3 length equals 16 residues. Trimming took 0 bases from V and 1 from J; bases not matched to a gene: 4. Germline V gene data show CDR1 as SGHRS and CDR2 as YFSETQ. CDR3 coding DNA: TGCGCCAGCAGCTTGGAATGGACAGGGGCGAACACTGAAGCTTTCTTT. Protein: CASSLEWTGANTEAFF.

This clone was observed a few times. The rearrangement uses TRBV5-1 and TRBJ2-7, with TRBD2 matching 9 bases. With 0 bases clipped from V and 2 bases from J, the junction kept 6 bases outside the gene matches. Germline CDR1 and CDR2: SGHRS and YFSETQ. The CDR3 has 16 residues. CDR3 DNA: TGCGCCAGCAGCTTGGGACCTAGCGGGGTAACCTACGAGCAGTACTTC. Its protein product is CASSLGPSGVTYEQYF.

V usage is TRBV6-1 and J usage is TRBJ1-2, with TRBD1 identical over 9 bases. Germline V lookup: CDR1 MNHNS, CDR2 SASEGT. V was pared by 4 bases and J by 3 bases, with 9 bases of the junction left unmatched. The CDR3 covers 16 residues. CDR3 bases: TGTGCCAGCAGTGCAATTTACAGGGGGCATCACTATGGCTACACCTTC. It translates to CASSAIYRGHHYGYTF.

The chain carries TRBV19 and TRBJ2-7, with a possible D match to TRBD1 (6 bases). V was clipped by 2 bases and J by 3 bases, with 11 bases between them. CDR1 is LNHDA, CDR2 SQIVND, per germline (reference sequence). The CDR3 is made up of 14 amino acids. In DNA form, the CDR3 reads TGTGCCAGTAGTATACAGGGGAGACTCTACGAGCAGTACTTC. It is translated as CASSIQGRLYEQYF. Supplemented by reference TRBV19 and TRBJ2-7, the full variable domain reads DGGITQSPKYLFRKEGQNVTLSCEQNLNHDAMYWYRQDPGQGLRLIYYSQIVNDFQKGDIAEGYSVSREKKESFPLTVTSAQKNPTAFYLCASSIQGRLYEQYFGPGTRLTVT.

This rearrangement joins TRBV6-5 to TRBJ1-1; 10 nucleotides align to TRBD1. The CDR3 is 15 residues long. V shed 1 base, J shed 5 bases, and the junction held 4 bases outside the gene matches. Germline V lookup: CDR1 MNHEY, CDR2 SVGAGI. In nucleotides, the CDR3 is TGTGCCAGCAGTTACTTGACAGGGGGCCGGACTGAAGCTTTCTTT. Protein sequence: CASSYLTGGRTEAFF.

V is TRBV7-9 and J is TRBJ2-7; 12 bases map to TRBD1. Germline trimming cut 1 base from V and 0 bases from J; bases unmatched to any gene: 10. The CDR3 spans 19 residues. Germline V gene data show CDR1 as SEHNR and CDR2 as FQNEAQ (reference sequence). CDR3 in amino acids: CASSLEIWDRGQFSYEQYF. In DNA form, the CDR3 reads TGTGCCAGCAGCTTAGAAATATGGGACAGGGGGCAATTCTCCTACGAGCAGTACTTC.

This clone came up a few times. The rearrangement joins TRBV6-5 to TRBJ1-1; the D is unclear. Trimming shortened V by 5 bases and J by 4 bases, and 17 bases separated the two germline ends. The V gene's germline CDR1 is MNHEY and CDR2 SVGAGI. There are 15 residues in the CDR3. CDR3 sequence (DNA): TGTGCCAGCAGTCCCAATGGACTTTGGGGCACTGAAGCTTTCTTT. This codes for CASSPNGLWGTEAFF.

This clone was observed a handful of times. This chain joins TRBV7-6 and TRBJ2-1; TRBD2 matches 9 bases. CDR1 is SGHVS, CDR2 FNYEAQ, per germline. CDR3 size: 15 residues. V was clipped by 2 bases and J by 4 bases; unmatched bases: 3. Here the CDR3 DNA reads TGTGCCAGCAGCTTACGCGGGGGGGGGTACAATGAGCAGTTCTTC. Encoded protein: CASSLRGGGYNEQFF.

The chain employs TRBV7-9 and TRBJ1-5; weak D call: TRBD1 (6 bases). The V and J ends lost 1 base and 4 bases respectively, with 11 bases between them. The CDR3 is 15 amino acids. Germline V gives CDR1 SEHNR, CDR2 FQNEAQ (reference sequence). In DNA form, the CDR3 reads TGTGCCAGCAGCTTAGGTACAGGGATGAATCAGCCCCAGCATTTT. It yields the protein CASSLGTGMNQPQHF.

This chain joins TRBV19 and TRBJ2-5, with 10 bases that match TRBD2. The J segment lost 1 base and the V segment lost 5 bases, leaving 7 bases of the junction unmatched. The CDR3 sequence is 16 residues long. Germline loops: CDR1 LNHDA, CDR2 SQIVND (reference sequence). This chain's CDR3 is CASSPGLASTQETQYF. Here the CDR3 DNA reads TGTGCCAGTAGTCCGGGACTAGCGTCGACCCAAGAGACCCAGTACTTC.

J is TRBJ1-1 and V is TRBV28; TRBD1 agrees at 9 bases. The CDR3 contains 14 residues. CDR1 MDHEN and CDR2 SYDVKM come from the germline V gene. The V gene end was trimmed by 6 bases and the J gene end by 3 bases; junction bases not matched to a gene: 5. The CDR3 protein is CASSSGTGHTEAFF. The CDR3 DNA sequence: TGTGCCAGCAGCTCCGGGACAGGGCACACTGAAGCTTTCTTT.

This clone was seen just once. The chain links TRBV6-1 to TRBJ1-2; D is unclear. Trimming shortened V by 2 bases and J by 4 bases, and 11 bases separated the two germline ends. Germline-derived CDR1 and CDR2 are MNHNS and SASEGT. The CDR3 is made up of 14 amino acids. The CDR3 DNA follows: TGTGCCAGCAGTGAATCCGGGGAAGTCTATGGCTACACCTTC. Its protein is CASSESGEVYGYTF.

The rearrangement links TRBV7-2 to TRBJ2-7, with TRBD1 matching over 10 bases. Unmatched junction bases numbered 3, after V lost 1 base and J lost 3 bases. The CDR3 extends over 15 amino acids. Germline CDR1 is SGHTA and CDR2 is FQGNSA. The CDR3: CASSLVGTGVYEQYF. The CDR3 bases are TGTGCCAGCAGCTTAGTCGGGACAGGGGTCTACGAGCAGTACTTC.

Notes on this clone: Other DNA sequences in the sample encode the same CDR3. The chain recombines TRBV19 with TRBJ2-7; possibly TRBD1 for D (5 bases). The CDR3 contains 14 residues. V gave up 3 bases and J gave up 1 base, with 10 bases separating them. Germline V CDR1 and CDR2: LNHDA, SQIVND (reference sequence). CDR3 nucleotides: TGTGCCAGTAGTATTGGGGCAGGGTCCTACGAGCAGTACTTC. Translating it yields CASSIGAGSYEQYF. Supplemented by reference TRBV19 and TRBJ2-7, the full variable domain reads DGGITQSPKYLFRKEGQNVTLSCEQNLNHDAMYWYRQDPGQGLRLIYYSQIVNDFQKGDIAEGYSVSREKKESFPLTVTSAQKNPTAFYLCASSIGAGSYEQYFGPGTRLTVT.

The chain employs TRBV11-1 and TRBJ2-7; weak D call: TRBD1 (5 bases). V dropped 6 bases and J dropped 5 bases, with 14 bases sitting between them. Germline CDR1 and CDR2: SGHAT and FQDESV (reference sequence). The CDR3 extends over 13 amino acids. CDR3 sequence reads: CASSWSGIHEQYF. The CDR3 DNA follows: TGTGCCAGCAGTTGGTCAGGGATCCACGAGCAGTACTTC.

This clone turned up a few times. V and J are TRBV25-1 and TRBJ2-1; a possible D gene is TRBD2 (6 bases). The V end was cut by 3 bases, the J end by 8 bases, with 14 bases between. Germline V gene lookup returns CDR1 MGHDK and CDR2 SYGVNS. The CDR3 spans 14 residues. The DNA for the CDR3 is TGTGCCAGCAGTGAGCATGGGGGGTGGGATGAGCAGTTCTTC. Amino acid sequence: CASSEHGGWDEQFF. The full variable domain, completed using reference TRBV25-1 and TRBJ2-1, is EADIYQTPRYLVIGTGKKITLECSQTMGHDKMYWYQQDPGMELHLIHYSYGVNSTEKGDLSSESTVSRIRTEHFPLTLESARPSHTSQYLCASSEHGGWDEQFFGPGTRLTVL.

This chain connects TRBV6-1 to TRBJ2-3; D may be TRBD2 (5 bases). V shed 2 bases and J shed 2 bases, with 14 bases lying between them. Germline V gene lookup returns CDR1 MNHNS and CDR2 SASEGT. The CDR3 consists of 16 residues. The CDR3 region has the DNA TGTGCCAGCAGTGAATGGGCGGGTAGTCCCACAGATACGCAGTATTTT. Protein: CASSEWAGSPTDTQYF.

The gene calls are TRBV29-1 and TRBJ1-2; 9 bases are a match to TRBD1. The CDR3 length is 12 residues. The V and J ends lost 7 bases and 6 bases, in that order; junction bases with no gene match: 6. The V gene's germline CDR1 is SQVTM and CDR2 ANQGSEA. CDR3 region: CSGTDRGNGYTF. The CDR3 DNA reads TGCAGCGGCACAGACAGGGGGAATGGCTACACCTTC.

This sequence joins TRBV5-6 and TRBJ1-6; no firm D call. Trimming cost V 2 bases and J 0 bases, with 6 bases left between them. Germline V gene data show CDR1 as SGHDT and CDR2 as YYEEEE. This CDR3 is built from 15 residues. The CDR3 bases are TGTGCCAGCAGCTTTAAGAGCTCCTATAATTCACCCCTCCACTTT. This gives the protein CASSFKSSYNSPLHF.